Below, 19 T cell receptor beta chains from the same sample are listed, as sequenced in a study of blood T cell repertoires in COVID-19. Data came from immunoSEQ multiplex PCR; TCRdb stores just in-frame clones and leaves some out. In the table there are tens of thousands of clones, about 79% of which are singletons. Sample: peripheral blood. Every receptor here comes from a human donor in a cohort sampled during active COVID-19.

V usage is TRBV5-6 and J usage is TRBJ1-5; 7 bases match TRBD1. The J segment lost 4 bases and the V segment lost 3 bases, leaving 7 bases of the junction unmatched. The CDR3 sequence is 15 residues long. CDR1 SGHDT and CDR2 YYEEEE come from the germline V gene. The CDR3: CASSSGQYGNQPQHF. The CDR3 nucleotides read TGTGCCAGCAGCTCGGGACAGTACGGGAATCAGCCCCAGCATTTT.

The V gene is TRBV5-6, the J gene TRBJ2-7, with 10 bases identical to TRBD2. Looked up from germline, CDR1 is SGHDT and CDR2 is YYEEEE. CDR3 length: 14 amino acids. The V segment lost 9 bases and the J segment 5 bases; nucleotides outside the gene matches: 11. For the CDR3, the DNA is TGTGCCACCACCGGGACTAGCGCTCCGGACGAGCAGTACTTC. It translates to CATTGTSAPDEQYF.

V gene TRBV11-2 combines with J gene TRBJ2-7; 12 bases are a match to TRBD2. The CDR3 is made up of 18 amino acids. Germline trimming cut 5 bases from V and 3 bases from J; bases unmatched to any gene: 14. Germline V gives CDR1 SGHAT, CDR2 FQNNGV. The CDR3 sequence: CASSVGLAGYPNYYEQYF. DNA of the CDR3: TGTGCCAGCAGCGTGGGACTAGCGGGTTATCCTAACTACTACGAGCAGTACTTC.

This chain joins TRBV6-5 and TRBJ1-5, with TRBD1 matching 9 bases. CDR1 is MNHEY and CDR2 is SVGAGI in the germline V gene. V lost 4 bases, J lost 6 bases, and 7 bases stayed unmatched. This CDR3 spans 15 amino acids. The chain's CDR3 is CASSSGTGNTQPQHF. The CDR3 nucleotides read TGTGCCAGCAGTTCAGGGACAGGGAACACTCAGCCCCAGCATTTT.

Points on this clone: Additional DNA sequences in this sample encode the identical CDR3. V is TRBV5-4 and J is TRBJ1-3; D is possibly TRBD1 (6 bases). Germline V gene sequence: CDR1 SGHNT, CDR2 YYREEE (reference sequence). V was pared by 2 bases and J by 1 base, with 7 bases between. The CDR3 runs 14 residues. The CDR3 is CASSLQGSGNTIYF. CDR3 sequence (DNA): TGTGCCAGCAGCTTACAGGGTTCTGGAAACACCATATATTTT.

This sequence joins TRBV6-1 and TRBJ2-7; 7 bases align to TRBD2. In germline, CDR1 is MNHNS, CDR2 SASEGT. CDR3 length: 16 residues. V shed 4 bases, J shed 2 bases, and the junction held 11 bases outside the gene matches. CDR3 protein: CASSATKLAFPYEQYF. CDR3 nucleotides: TGTGCCAGCAGTGCGACCAAACTAGCGTTTCCCTACGAGCAGTACTTC.

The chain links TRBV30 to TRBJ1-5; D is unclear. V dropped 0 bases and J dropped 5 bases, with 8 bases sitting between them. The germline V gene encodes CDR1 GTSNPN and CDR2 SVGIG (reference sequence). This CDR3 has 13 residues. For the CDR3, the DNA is TGTGCCTGGAGTGTACGAGGCGATCAGCCCCAGCATTTT. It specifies CAWSVRGDQPQHF.

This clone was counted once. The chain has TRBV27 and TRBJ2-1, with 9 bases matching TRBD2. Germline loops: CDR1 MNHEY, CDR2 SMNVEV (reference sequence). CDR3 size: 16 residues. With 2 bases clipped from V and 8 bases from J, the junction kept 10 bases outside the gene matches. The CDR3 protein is CASSLGPRGGVDEQFF. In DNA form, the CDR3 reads TGTGCCAGCAGTTTAGGGCCGCGGGGGGGTGTGGATGAGCAGTTCTTC.

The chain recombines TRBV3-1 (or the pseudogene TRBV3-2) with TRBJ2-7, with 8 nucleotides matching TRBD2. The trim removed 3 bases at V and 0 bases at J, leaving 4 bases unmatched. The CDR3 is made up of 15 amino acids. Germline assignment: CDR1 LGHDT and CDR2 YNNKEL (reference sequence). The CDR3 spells CASSQSGGPSYEQYF. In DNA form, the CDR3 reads TGTGCCAGCAGCCAGAGCGGGGGCCCCTCCTACGAGCAGTACTTC.

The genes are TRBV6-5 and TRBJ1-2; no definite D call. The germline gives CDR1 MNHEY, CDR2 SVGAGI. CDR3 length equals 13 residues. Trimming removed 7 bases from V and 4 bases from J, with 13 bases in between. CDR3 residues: CASTLAGSYGYTF. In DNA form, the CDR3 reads TGTGCCAGCACCCTCGCGGGGAGCTATGGCTACACCTTC.

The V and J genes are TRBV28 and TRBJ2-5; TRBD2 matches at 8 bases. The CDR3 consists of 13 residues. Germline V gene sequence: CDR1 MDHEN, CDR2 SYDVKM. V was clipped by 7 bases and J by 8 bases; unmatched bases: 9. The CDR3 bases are TGTGCCAGCAACGTCGGGAGGGCCACAACCCAGTACTTC. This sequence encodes CASNVGRATTQYF.

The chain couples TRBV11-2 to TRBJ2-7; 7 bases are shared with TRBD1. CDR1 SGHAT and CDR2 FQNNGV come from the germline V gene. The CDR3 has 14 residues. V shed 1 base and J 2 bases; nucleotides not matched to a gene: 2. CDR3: CASSLGQGAYEQYF. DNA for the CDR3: TGTGCCAGCAGCTTAGGCCAGGGGGCCTACGAGCAGTACTTC.

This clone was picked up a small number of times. For the CDR3, the DNA is TGTGCCAGCAGTCTGAGCGGACTGGGTTACGAGCAGTACTTC. This encodes CASSLSGLGYEQYF. The V gene is TRBV28, the J gene TRBJ2-7, with a weak D call TRBD2 (5 bases). The CDR3 has 14 amino acids. Germline V gene lookup returns CDR1 MDHEN and CDR2 SYDVKM. Trimming cost V 5 bases and J 4 bases, with 15 bases left between them. The full variable domain, with the rest looked up from reference TRBV28 and TRBJ2-7, is DVKVTQSSRYLVKRTGEKVFLECVQDMDHENMFWYRQDPGLGLRLIYFSYDVKMKEKGDIPEGYSVSREKKERFSLILESASTNQTSMYLCASSLSGLGYEQYFGPGTRLTVT.

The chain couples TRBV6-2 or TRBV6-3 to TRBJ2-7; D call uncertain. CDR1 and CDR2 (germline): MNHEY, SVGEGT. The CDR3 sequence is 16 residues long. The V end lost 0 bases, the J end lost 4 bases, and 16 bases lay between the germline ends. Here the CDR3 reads CASSYSTPDFFYEQYF. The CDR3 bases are TGTGCCAGCAGTTACTCTACACCCGACTTCTTTTACGAGCAGTACTTC.

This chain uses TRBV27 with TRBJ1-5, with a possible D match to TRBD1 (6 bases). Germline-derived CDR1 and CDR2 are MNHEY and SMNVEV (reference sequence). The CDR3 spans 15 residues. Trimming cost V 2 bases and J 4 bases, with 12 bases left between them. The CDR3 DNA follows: TGTGCCAGCAGTTTAAAACAGGGTTTTAATCAGCCCCAGCATTTT. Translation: CASSLKQGFNQPQHF.

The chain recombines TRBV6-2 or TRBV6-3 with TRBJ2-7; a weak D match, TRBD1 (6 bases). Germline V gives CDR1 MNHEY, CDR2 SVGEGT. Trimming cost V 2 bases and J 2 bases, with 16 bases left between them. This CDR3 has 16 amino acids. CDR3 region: CASSYPVDRPAYEQYF. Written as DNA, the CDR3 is TGTGCCAGCAGTTACCCAGTAGACAGGCCAGCCTACGAGCAGTACTTC.

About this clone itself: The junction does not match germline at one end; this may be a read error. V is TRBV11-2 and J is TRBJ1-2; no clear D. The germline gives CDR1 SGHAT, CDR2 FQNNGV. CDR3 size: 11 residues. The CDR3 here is CAISGYKGYTF. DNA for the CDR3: TGCGCTATTTCCGGGTACAAGGGCTACACCTTC.

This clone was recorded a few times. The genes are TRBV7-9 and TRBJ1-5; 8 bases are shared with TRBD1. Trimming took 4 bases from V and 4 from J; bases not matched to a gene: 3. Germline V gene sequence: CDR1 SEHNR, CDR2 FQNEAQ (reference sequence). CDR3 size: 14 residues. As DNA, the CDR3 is TGTGCCAGCAGCTCGGACAGGGAGAATCAGCCCCAGCATTTT. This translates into CASSSDRENQPQHF.

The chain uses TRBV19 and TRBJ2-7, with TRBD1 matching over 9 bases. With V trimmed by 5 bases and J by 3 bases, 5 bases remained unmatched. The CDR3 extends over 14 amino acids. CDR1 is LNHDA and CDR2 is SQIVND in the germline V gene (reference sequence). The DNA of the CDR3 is TGTGCCAGTAGTCGGACAGGGGATCTCTACGAGCAGTACTTC. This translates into CASSRTGDLYEQYF.